One and the same sample provided the 31 T cell receptor beta chains below, sequenced in a study of radiotherapy plus CTLA-4 blockade in lung cancer. Sequenced by immunoSEQ multiplex PCR; TCRdb stores in-frame clones only, minus some. The table lists around 80,000 clones, under 75% of them singletons. Sequenced here: peripheral blood, sampled from a patient treated with radiotherapy plus ipilimumab. The receptors come from a human donor with non-small cell lung cancer whose response to radiotherapy plus ipilimumab could not be evaluated.

This sequence joins TRBV10-2 and TRBJ1-1; 10 nucleotides line up with TRBD1. Per the germline V gene, CDR1 is WSHSY and CDR2 is SAAADI. The trim removed 6 bases at V and 8 bases at J, leaving 3 bases unmatched. This CDR3 contains 12 residues. The CDR3 spells CASSGQGEEAFF. The CDR3 DNA follows: TGCGCCAGCAGCGGACAGGGGGAGGAAGCTTTCTTT.

The rearrangement uses TRBV28 and TRBJ2-7; D unresolved. The germline V gene has CDR1 MDHEN and CDR2 SYDVKM. Trimming removed 5 bases at V and 2 bases at J, with 7 bases between. This CDR3 spans 12 amino acids. The CDR3 region has the DNA TGTGCCAGCAGTATCCCTACCTACGAGCAGTACTTC. Encoded protein: CASSIPTYEQYF.

The chain has TRBV9 and TRBJ2-7, with D perhaps TRBD2 (6 bases). The V end was cut by 2 bases, the J end by 6 bases, with 18 bases between. CDR1 is SGDLS, CDR2 YYNGEE, per germline. The CDR3 spans 15 residues. CDR3 coding DNA: TGTGCCAGCAGCGTTGGGGTCGCTCCGGGACTCGAGCAGTACTTC. Protein sequence: CASSVGVAPGLEQYF.

The chain couples TRBV6-6 to TRBJ2-5; 7 nucleotides match TRBD2. Germline assignment: CDR1 MNHNY and CDR2 SVGAGI (reference sequence). V dropped 1 base and J dropped 4; count of bases not matched to a gene: 3. This CDR3 is 14 amino acids long. The CDR3 protein is CASSYWEGGETQYF. The CDR3 nucleotides are TGTGCCAGCAGTTACTGGGAGGGTGGAGAGACCCAGTACTTC.

J is TRBJ2-2 and V is TRBV5-4, with 8 nucleotides matching TRBD2. The CDR3 loop spans 16 amino acids. Germline lookup yields CDR1 SGHNT and CDR2 YYREEE (reference sequence). V lost 5 bases and J lost 4; bases outside the gene matches: 10. The CDR3 DNA reads TGTGCCAGCAGGCTCACAGCGGGAGTGGGCACCGGGGAGCTGTTTTTT. This sequence encodes CASRLTAGVGTGELFF. The whole variable domain, filled in from reference TRBV5-4 and TRBJ2-2, reads ETGVTQSPTHLIKTRGQQVTLRCSSQSGHNTVSWYQQALGQGPQFIFQYYREEENGRGNFPPRFSGLQFPNYSSELNVNALELDDSALYLCASRLTAGVGTGELFFGEGSRLTVL.

The rearrangement uses TRBV19 and TRBJ1-1, with D perhaps TRBD1 (6 bases). The germline V and J ends were trimmed by 3 bases and 7 bases, with 12 bases remaining between them. The germline V gene has CDR1 LNHDA and CDR2 SQIVND (reference sequence). The CDR3 is 13 residues long. CDR3 DNA: TGTGCCAGTAGTATCGGGGACACCCGTGAAGCTTTCTTT. It is translated as CASSIGDTREAFF.

This clone was seen only a few times. V usage is TRBV6-5 and J usage is TRBJ2-7; D gene unclear. The CDR3 is 11 amino acids. The germline gives CDR1 MNHEY, CDR2 SVGAGI. The germline V and J ends were trimmed by 5 bases and 5 bases, with 7 bases remaining between them. The CDR3 region is CASSPGHEQYF. The CDR3 DNA reads TGTGCCAGCAGTCCTGGCCACGAGCAGTACTTC.

V usage is TRBV19 and J usage is TRBJ2-2, with D hard to call. Trimming removed 7 bases from V and 5 bases from J, with 17 bases in between. Germline V gene data show CDR1 as LNHDA and CDR2 as SQIVND (reference sequence). This CDR3 contains 15 residues. The CDR3 DNA sequence: TGTGCCAGTACCCCCGGTTTACTCCAAACCGGGGAGCTGTTTTTT. It encodes CASTPGLLQTGELFF.

The rearrangement uses TRBV29-1 and TRBJ2-1; D might be TRBD1 (6 bases). Trimming pared 0 bases from V and 5 bases from J, leaving 17 bases between. This CDR3 is 16 amino acids long. Germline lookup yields CDR1 SQVTM and CDR2 ANQGSEA. CDR3 in amino acids: CSVEDQTGNRNNEQFF. In DNA form, the CDR3 reads TGCAGCGTTGAAGATCAAACAGGGAATAGGAACAATGAGCAGTTCTTC.

This chain connects TRBV19 to TRBJ1-5, with TRBD1 matching over 7 bases. The CDR3 runs to 15 residues. Germline loops: CDR1 LNHDA, CDR2 SQIVND (reference sequence). V shed 3 bases, J shed 0 bases, and the junction held 2 bases outside the gene matches. CDR3 DNA sequence: TGTGCCAGTAGTATGGGACAGAATAGCAATCAGCCCCAGCATTTT. It codes for CASSMGQNSNQPQHF. The full variable domain, in which reference TRBV19 and TRBJ1-5 provide the parts outside the CDR3, is DGGITQSPKYLFRKEGQNVTLSCEQNLNHDAMYWYRQDPGQGLRLIYYSQIVNDFQKGDIAEGYSVSREKKESFPLTVTSAQKNPTAFYLCASSMGQNSNQPQHFGDGTRLSIL.

This clone was detected only a few times. The chain carries TRBV28 and TRBJ1-2, with D unclear. The germline V and J ends were trimmed by 8 bases and 4 bases, with 11 bases remaining between them. This CDR3 contains 12 residues. CDR1 is MDHEN, CDR2 SYDVKM, per germline. CDR3 nucleotides: TGTGCCAGCGAAACAGTAAGCTATGGCTACACCTTC. The encoded protein is CASETVSYGYTF.

CDR3 residues: CASSVAVGANVLTF. CDR3 nucleotide sequence: TGTGCCAGCAGCGTAGCTGTGGGGGCCAACGTCCTGACTTTC. This chain links TRBV9 with TRBJ2-6; D is unclear. V was cut by 0 bases and J by 4 bases, with 5 bases left in between. Per germline, CDR1 SGDLS and CDR2 YYNGEE. The length of the CDR3 is 14 residues.

V is TRBV5-1 and J is TRBJ2-7; 8 nucleotides match TRBD2. The trim removed 0 bases at V and 2 bases at J, leaving 4 bases unmatched. The germline V gene has CDR1 SGHRS and CDR2 YFSETQ. The CDR3 covers 15 residues. The CDR3 is CASSLETSGTYEQYF. For the CDR3, the DNA is TGCGCCAGCAGCTTGGAAACTAGCGGCACCTACGAGCAGTACTTC.

The chain carries TRBV6-1 and TRBJ2-7; TRBD2 agrees at 7 bases. Germline V gene lookup returns CDR1 MNHNS and CDR2 SASEGT. V shed 4 bases, J shed 0 bases, and the junction held 21 bases outside the gene matches. The CDR3 consists of 20 residues. The CDR3 reads CASSAPKTGGGPLSSYEQYF. The CDR3 DNA reads as TGTGCCAGCAGTGCCCCCAAGACCGGCGGGGGACCCCTAAGCTCCTACGAGCAGTACTTC.

This clone was counted a single time. This rearrangement joins TRBV6-5 to TRBJ1-2; D is uncertain. CDR3 size: 14 residues. Germline V gene sequence: CDR1 MNHEY, CDR2 SVGAGI. Trimming shortened V by 4 bases and J by 0 bases, and 9 bases separated the two germline ends. In DNA form, the CDR3 reads TGTGCCAGCAGTTCTCCAGTTTCTAACTATGGCTACACCTTC. This translates into CASSSPVSNYGYTF.

This chain uses TRBV6-5 with TRBJ2-1; possible D gene TRBD1, 8 bases. This CDR3 contains 14 residues. CDR1 and CDR2 from the germline V gene are MNHEY and SVGAGI. Trimming removed 4 bases at V and 8 bases at J, with 15 bases between. This CDR3 reads CASSLGQGGDEQFF. CDR3 sequence (DNA): TGTGCCAGCAGTTTAGGACAGGGAGGGGATGAGCAGTTCTTC.

This clone was seen a few times. The chain couples TRBV28 to TRBJ2-7, with 10 nucleotides matching TRBD1. Losses at the gene ends were 4 bases for V and 3 bases for J; bases not matched to a gene: 3. This CDR3 is built from 14 residues. The germline V gene encodes CDR1 MDHEN and CDR2 SYDVKM. The chain's CDR3 is CASSSGQGIYEQYF. The CDR3 DNA is TGTGCCAGCAGTTCGGGACAGGGGATCTACGAGCAGTACTTC. Complete variable domain (other parts from reference TRBV28 and TRBJ2-7): DVKVTQSSRYLVKRTGEKVFLECVQDMDHENMFWYRQDPGLGLRLIYFSYDVKMKEKGDIPEGYSVSREKKERFSLILESASTNQTSMYLCASSSGQGIYEQYFGPGTRLTVT.

The CDR3 here is CASSLRGMNTEAFF. CDR3 nucleotides: TGTGCCAGCAGCTTGCGCGGGATGAACACTGAAGCTTTCTTT. The V and J genes are TRBV5-6 and TRBJ1-1; D gene uncertain. The CDR3 consists of 14 residues. CDR1 and CDR2 from the germline V gene are SGHDT and YYEEEE. The ends were cut back, 1 base at V and 0 bases at J, with 7 bases in the middle.

This clone occurred a few times. The V and J genes are TRBV19 and TRBJ1-5; D is unclear. Germline V gene sequence: CDR1 LNHDA, CDR2 SQIVND (reference sequence). The V gene lost 4 bases and the J gene lost 0 bases, with 7 bases spanning the gap. CDR3 size: 14 residues. CDR3 nucleotides: TGTGCCAGTAGTACTCCGTATAGCAATCAGCCCCAGCATTTT. Translation gives CASSTPYSNQPQHF. Filled out from reference TRBV19 and TRBJ1-5, the complete variable domain reads DGGITQSPKYLFRKEGQNVTLSCEQNLNHDAMYWYRQDPGQGLRLIYYSQIVNDFQKGDIAEGYSVSREKKESFPLTVTSAQKNPTAFYLCASSTPYSNQPQHFGDGTRLSIL.

This clone was detected only once. This rearrangement joins TRBV27 to TRBJ1-1, with D uncertain. V was trimmed by 4 bases and J by 7 bases, leaving 13 bases between them. The germline gives CDR1 MNHEY, CDR2 SMNVEV (reference sequence). The CDR3 has 13 amino acids. CDR3 residues: CASSSLWSHEAFF. In DNA, the CDR3 is TGTGCCAGCAGTTCTCTATGGTCCCATGAAGCTTTCTTT.

The gene calls are TRBV6-6 and TRBJ2-7; TRBD1 matches at 7 bases. Germline CDR1 MNHNY, CDR2 SVGAGI (reference sequence). The ends lost 7 bases at V and 4 bases at J; junction bases unmatched: 7. The length of the CDR3 is 13 residues. The CDR3 region has the DNA TGTGCCAGCAAATCCGGGACAGCATACGAGCAGTACTTC. Residues: CASKSGTAYEQYF.

This clone was found once. The J gene is TRBJ2-3, the V gene TRBV5-1; TRBD2 might be the D (5 bases). The CDR3 length is 16 residues. V was cut by 4 bases and J by 2 bases, with 17 bases left in between. The germline gives CDR1 SGHRS, CDR2 YFSETQ. The DNA of the CDR3 is TGCGCCAGCAGCGGAATTAGCGCGGTGGTCACAGATACGCAGTATTTT. Translation gives CASSGISAVVTDTQYF.

This clone appeared a single time. The chain couples TRBV2 to TRBJ2-4, with D possibly TRBD1 on 6 matching bases. The CDR3 length is 13 residues. Trimming removed 9 bases at V and 4 bases at J, with 13 bases between. The V gene's germline CDR1 is SNHLY and CDR2 FYNNEI. CDR3 coding DNA: TGTGCCAGTACAGGGTTGAGAAAAAACATTCAGTACTTC. Translated: CASTGLRKNIQYF.

This clone occurred a few times. This chain connects TRBV19 to TRBJ2-7; 7 bases map to TRBD1. V was clipped by 7 bases and J by 3 bases; unmatched bases: 3. The CDR3 extends over 12 amino acids. Germline V gene lookup returns CDR1 LNHDA and CDR2 SQIVND (reference sequence). Here the CDR3 reads CASTDRDYEQYF. The CDR3 nucleotides are TGTGCCAGTACCGACAGGGACTACGAGCAGTACTTC.

V and J are TRBV28 and TRBJ1-5; TRBD1 is a possible D gene (5 bases). Germline V gene data show CDR1 as MDHEN and CDR2 as SYDVKM. V shed 2 bases and J shed 5 bases, with 7 bases lying between them. The CDR3 has 13 amino acids. CDR3 coding DNA: TGTGCCAGCAGTTTACCAGGGCATCAGCCCCAGCATTTT. Protein sequence: CASSLPGHQPQHF.

This chain links TRBV28 with TRBJ1-5; D remains ambiguous. Trimming left V 4 bases short and J 4 bases short, with 8 bases between. Germline CDR1 is MDHEN and CDR2 is SYDVKM. The CDR3 length is 13 residues. CDR3 bases: TGTGCCAGCAGTTATACAGTTAATCAGCCCCAGCATTTT. It encodes CASSYTVNQPQHF.

The rearrangement uses TRBV2 and TRBJ2-7, with 11 bases aligning to TRBD2. J was trimmed by 1 base and V by 3 bases; bases with no gene match: 5. Germline CDR1 reads SNHLY; CDR2 reads FYNNEI. CDR3 length: 16 residues. CDR3: CASSDKRTSGSYEQYF. The CDR3 DNA is TGTGCCAGCAGTGACAAGAGGACTAGCGGGTCCTACGAGCAGTACTTC.

J is TRBJ2-1 and V is TRBV30; 7 bases are a match to TRBD1. The CDR3 spans 14 residues. J was trimmed by 6 bases and V by 2 bases; bases with no gene match: 7. Germline CDR1 is GTSNPN and CDR2 is SVGIG (reference sequence). The CDR3 DNA sequence: TGTGCCTGGAGTACAGGGGCCTGGGGCAATGAGCAGTTCTTC. Its protein product is CAWSTGAWGNEQFF.

In this sample, this clone turned up a few times. In DNA form, the CDR3 reads TGCGCCAGCAGCCAGGGGACGACAGGGTTTAACTATGGCTACACCTTC. Translated: CASSQGTTGFNYGYTF. The chain recombines TRBV4-1 with TRBJ1-2; TRBD1 matches 7 bases. V lost 3 bases, J lost 1 base, and 8 bases stayed unmatched. The CDR3 totals 16 residues. The germline V gene encodes CDR1 MGHRA and CDR2 YSYEKL.

This rearrangement joins TRBV6-6 to TRBJ2-1; 11 bases are shared with TRBD2. Losses at the gene ends were 5 bases for V and 4 bases for J; bases not matched to a gene: 7. Germline assignment: CDR1 MNHNY and CDR2 SVGAGI (reference sequence). The CDR3 extends over 16 amino acids. Here the CDR3 DNA reads TGTGCCAGCAGTCCCCCGGGACTAGCGGCTTACAATGAGCAGTTCTTC. This sequence encodes CASSPPGLAAYNEQFF.

This chain links TRBV7-2 with TRBJ2-5; D is undetermined. The J call is in doubt because the DNA end fits TRBJ2-7 better. From germline, CDR1 is SGHTA and CDR2 FQGNSA. This CDR3 region has 15 residues. Written as DNA, the CDR3 is TGTGCCAGCAGCTTATCCACCGGAGTCGCCTACGAGCAGTACTTC. Protein: CASSLSTGVAYEQYF.